The next 14 T cell receptor beta chains were all read from a single sample in a study of cytomegalovirus exposure and HLA in healthy donors. The PCR contained 60 Vbeta and 13 Jbeta primers. The repertoire was sequenced with immunoSEQ multiplex PCR; TCRdb's copy has only in-frame clones and lacks some. The sample yields approximately 150,000 clones, around 75% seen once. Sequenced: PBMCs. These receptors were taken from a male donor in good health and CMV-seronegative.

This chain joins TRBV19 and TRBJ1-5, with D possibly being TRBD1 (6 bases). With 2 bases removed from V and 6 bases from J, the gap between germline ends came to 11 bases. CDR3 length: 14 residues. Germline assignment: CDR1 LNHDA and CDR2 SQIVND (reference sequence). In DNA, the CDR3 is TGTGCCAGTAGTATATCAGGGGATGGTCAGCCCCAGCATTTT. The encoded protein is CASSISGDGQPQHF.

This clone has only one observation. The gene calls are TRBV5-6 and TRBJ2-1, with 8 bases identical to TRBD1. The CDR3 runs to 14 residues. Per germline, CDR1 SGHDT and CDR2 YYEEEE. V was pared by 3 bases and J by 9 bases, with 8 bases of the junction left unmatched. CDR3 loop: CASSSGQGYFEQFF. CDR3 DNA sequence: TGTGCCAGCAGCTCTGGACAGGGATACTTTGAGCAGTTCTTC.

The chain uses TRBV7-9 and TRBJ1-2; tentative D call: TRBD1 (5 bases). Germline CDR1 SEHNR, CDR2 FQNEAQ (reference sequence). Trimming took 5 bases from V and 4 from J, leaving 11 bases between them. This CDR3 region has 13 residues. The CDR3 loop is CASSADIRYGYTF. As DNA, the CDR3 is TGTGCCAGCAGCGCGGACATCCGCTATGGCTACACCTTC.

V usage is TRBV21-1 and J usage is TRBJ1-1; TRBD1, the table's D call, was not compared with the DNA. TRBV21-1 is labeled a pseudogene. CDR3 length equals 17 residues. The CDR3 protein is CASSKAIGQGLNTEAFF. The CDR3 DNA follows: TGTGCCAGCAGCAAAGCCATCGGACAGGGTTTGAACACTGAAGCTTTCTTT.

The chain couples TRBV27 to TRBJ1-1; 8 bases agree with TRBD1. The CDR3 extends over 17 amino acids. The V segment lost 2 bases and the J segment 1 base; nucleotides outside the gene matches: 9. Germline-derived CDR1 and CDR2 are MNHEY and SMNVEV (reference sequence). The CDR3 DNA follows: TGTGCCAGCAGTTTACTTTCAGGGGGCGAGGGGAACACTGAAGCTTTCTTT. This translates into CASSLLSGGEGNTEAFF.

V usage is TRBV4-3 and J usage is TRBJ2-1; 9 nucleotides line up with TRBD1. Germline trimming cut 0 bases from V and 8 bases from J; bases unmatched to any gene: 11. Germline-derived CDR1 and CDR2 are LGHNA and YSLEER. The CDR3 length is 17 residues. The DNA for the CDR3 is TGCGCCAGCAGCCAAGAATTGCCCGGGACAGGGTACGATGAGCAGTTCTTC. Translation gives CASSQELPGTGYDEQFF.

This clone was seen more than once but under ten times. This chain links TRBV9 with TRBJ2-1; 13 bases fit TRBD2. The CDR3 runs to 19 residues. CDR1 is SGDLS and CDR2 is YYNGEE in the germline V gene. V dropped 0 bases and J dropped 2; count of bases not matched to a gene: 8. The CDR3, as DNA: TGTGCCAGCAGCGTAGCAGGACTAGCGGGGGCCGATACCTACAATGAGCAGTTCTTC. This codes for CASSVAGLAGADTYNEQFF.

The gene calls are TRBV6-5 and TRBJ1-2, with TRBD1 identical over 8 bases. Germline CDR1 MNHEY, CDR2 SVGAGI. The CDR3 length is 13 residues. Trimming at V came to 5 bases and at J to 4 bases, leaving 3 bases not matched to a gene. The CDR3, as DNA: TGTGCCAGCAGTGGGGGACAGGCCTATGGCTACACCTTC. Its protein product is CASSGGQAYGYTF.

The V call is TRBV9, the J call TRBJ2-1; a weak D match, TRBD2 (5 bases). The V gene's germline CDR1 is SGDLS and CDR2 YYNGEE. With 4 bases removed from V and 8 bases from J, the gap between germline ends came to 16 bases. The length of the CDR3 is 14 residues. The CDR3 sequence is CASSSPGIADEQFF. The CDR3 region has the DNA TGTGCCAGCAGCTCCCCGGGGATCGCGGATGAGCAGTTCTTC.

The chain links TRBV7-9 to TRBJ2-1; D unresolved. The length of the CDR3 is 13 residues. The V gene lost 4 bases and the J gene lost 7 bases, with 11 bases spanning the gap. CDR1 SEHNR and CDR2 FQNEAQ come from the germline V gene (reference sequence). CDR3 sequence: CASSSYPNNEQFF. The DNA of the CDR3 is TGTGCCAGCAGCTCGTATCCTAATAATGAGCAGTTCTTC.

About this clone itself: Other DNA sequences within the sample encode an identical CDR3. The CDR3 nucleotides are TGTGCCAGCAGTGAGCAAGGGGCAGGTGGAAACACCATATATTTT. Translated: CASSEQGAGGNTIYF. The chain combines TRBV2 with TRBJ1-3; weak D call: TRBD1 (5 bases). The CDR3 is 15 residues long. In germline, CDR1 is SNHLY, CDR2 FYNNEI. V was cut by 3 bases and J by 3 bases, with 12 bases left in between.

This clone was seen a few times. The rearrangement uses TRBV10-3 and TRBJ2-5; D is perhaps TRBD1 (6 bases). Near its end, the DNA agrees better with TRBJ2-7, so the J call may be wrong. The CDR3 extends over 14 amino acids. CDR1 is ENHRY, CDR2 SYGVKD, per germline. CDR3 sequence: CAISGSQGINEQYF. CDR3 bases: TGTGCCATCAGTGGATCCCAGGGGATCAACGAGCAGTACTTC.

This chain connects TRBV27 to TRBJ2-2, with TRBD2 matching over 8 bases. The V gene's germline CDR1 is MNHEY and CDR2 SMNVEV (reference sequence). This CDR3 region has 19 residues. The V and J ends lost 6 bases and 2 bases, in that order; junction bases with no gene match: 17. The CDR3 DNA follows: TGTGCCAGCAGCCGAGCGGGAGTGACGAATTTACCCAACACCGGGGAGCTGTTTTTT. Translating it yields CASSRAGVTNLPNTGELFF.

The chain couples TRBV18 to TRBJ1-1; 9 bases align to TRBD1. With V trimmed by 4 bases and J by 8 bases, 2 bases remained unmatched. Germline V gene lookup returns CDR1 KGHSH and CDR2 LQKENI. The CDR3 length is 12 residues. CDR3 residues: CASSLGTGEAFF. CDR3 nucleotides: TGTGCCAGCTCACTAGGGACAGGGGAAGCTTTCTTT. The complete variable domain, with remaining parts taken from reference TRBV18 and TRBJ1-1, reads NAGVMQNPRHLVRRRGQEARLRCSPMKGHSHVYWYRQLPEEGLKFMVYLQKENIIDESGMPKERFSAEFPKEGPSILRIQQVVRGDSAAYFCASSLGTGEAFFGQGTRLTVV.